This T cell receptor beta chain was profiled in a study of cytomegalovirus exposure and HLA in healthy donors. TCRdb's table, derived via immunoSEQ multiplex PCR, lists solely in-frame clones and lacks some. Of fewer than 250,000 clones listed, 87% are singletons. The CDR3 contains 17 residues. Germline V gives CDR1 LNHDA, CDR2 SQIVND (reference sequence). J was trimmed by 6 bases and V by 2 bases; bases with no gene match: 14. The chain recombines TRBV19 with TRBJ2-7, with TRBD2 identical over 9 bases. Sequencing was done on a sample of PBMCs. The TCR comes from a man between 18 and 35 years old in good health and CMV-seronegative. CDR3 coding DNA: TGTGCCAGTAGTATATATTGGACTAGCGTCGGTATCACCGAGCAGTACTTC. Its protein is CASSIYWTSVGITEQYF. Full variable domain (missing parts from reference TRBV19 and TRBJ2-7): DGGITQSPKYLFRKEGQNVTLSCEQNLNHDAMYWYRQDPGQGLRLIYYSQIVNDFQKGDIAEGYSVSREKKESFPLTVTSAQKNPTAFYLCASSIYWTSVGITEQYFGPGTRLTVT.